This T cell receptor (beta chain) was sequenced in a study of identical twins. This clonotype came up many times. Its cognate antigen is unknown. Study-wide points: It was possible that invariant MAIT and iNKT cells partly confounded the zero-insertion analyses. There were fewer insertions in abundant cord blood beta clonotypes, but memory repertoires showed no such pattern.

Trimming removed 2 bases at V and 4 bases at J, with 6 bases between. CDR3 length: 12 amino acids. TCRdb recomputed calls from the 5' RACE reads with MiXCR, one row per CDR3 protein. Seen here are approximately 220,000 distinct CDR3 sequences, 7% to 8.5% observed once, and the top ten hold around 5.4%. These data were also filed under a second study, of yellow fever vaccine responses in identical twins.

The sequence was obtained from a woman aged 18-29 years in good health. Specimen: CD8+ T cells sorted from blood. V is TRBV12-3 or TRBV12-4 and J is TRBJ2-7, with D tentatively TRBD1 (5 bases). The CDR3 protein is CASSLTGYEQYF. CDR3 bases: TGTGCCAGCAGTTTAACAGGTTACGAGCAGTACTTC.